These 26 T cell receptor delta chains share one sample of origin, sequenced in a study of human gamma delta and Vdelta1 T cells. No antigen is known for these receptors. TCRdb fed the PCR reads to CATT. The sample carries over 10,000 delta-chain clones, roughly 50% recorded once. The sample was Vdelta1 gamma-delta T cells from blood grown in culture (DOT cells). These receptors originate from a human donor in good health.

The V gene is TRDV1, the J gene TRDJ1, with D tentatively TRDD2 (6 bases). V was trimmed by 3 bases and J by 0 bases, leaving 26 bases between them. The CDR3 length is 20 residues. Germline values: CDR1 TSWWSYY, CDR2 QGS. This chain's CDR3 is CALGDPLGLPMSPDTDKLIF. CDR3 coding DNA: TGTGCTCTTGGGGACCCCCTCGGCCTTCCCATGTCTCCAGACACCGATAAACTCATCTTT.

The V and J genes are TRDV1 and TRDJ1; 9 nucleotides line up with TRDD2. This CDR3 spans 19 amino acids. Germline CDR1 and CDR2: TSWWSYY and QGS. V shed 5 bases and J 6 bases; nucleotides not matched to a gene: 22. DNA of the CDR3: TGTGCTCTTGGGAAGGCCTTCCTACTAGTTCGGGGGTCCATATATAAACTCATCTTT. Its translation is CALGKAFLLVRGSIYKLIF.

The chain links TRDV1 to TRDJ1, with 9 positions matching TRDD3. After removal of 2 bases from V and 2 bases from J, the junction contained 21 bases not matched to a gene. Germline-derived CDR1 and CDR2 are TSWWSYY and QGS. This CDR3 contains 21 residues. CDR3 amino acids: CALGEGFLSIWGYGVTDKLIF. The CDR3 region has the DNA TGTGCTCTTGGGGAAGGCTTCCTAAGCATCTGGGGATACGGGGTAACCGATAAACTCATCTTT.

This rearrangement joins TRDV1 to TRDJ1; perhaps TRDD3 as D (6 bases). Germline V gene data show CDR1 as TSWWSYY and CDR2 as QGS. CDR3 size: 16 residues. V was shortened by 2 bases and J by 2 bases, with 15 bases between the two germline ends. The DNA for the CDR3 is TGTGCTCTTGGGGAAGGGGGTCTGGGGTCTACCGATAAACTCATCTTT. Its translation: CALGEGGLGSTDKLIF.

This chain connects TRDV1 to TRDJ2; possibly TRDD3 for D (5 bases). This CDR3 is 20 amino acids long. Germline V CDR1 and CDR2: TSWWSYY, QGS. Trimming took off 0 bases at V and 0 bases at J, with 20 bases between the two ends. CDR3 nucleotides: TGTGCTCTTGGGGAACTTTTAGGGGACCCACTATCCTCTTTGACAGCACAACTCTTCTTT. This codes for CALGELLGDPLSSLTAQLFF.

As to this clone: At one of its ends the junction is not consistent with the germline gene, which may arise from a read error. This sequence joins TRDV1 and TRDJ3, with TRDD3 identical over 9 bases. The CDR3 length is 19 residues. Per the germline V gene, CDR1 is TSWWSYY and CDR2 is QGS. CDR3 sequence: CALGERGDTRSWDPRQMFF. In DNA, the CDR3 is TGTGCTCTTGGGGAACGGGGGGATACTAGGTCCTGGGACCCCCGACAGATGTTTTTC.

This chain uses TRDV1 with TRDJ1, with D maybe TRDD3 (6 bases). V shed 2 bases and J shed 0 bases, with 19 bases lying between them. This CDR3 region has 18 residues. Germline V gene lookup returns CDR1 TSWWSYY and CDR2 QGS. The CDR3 loop reads CALGESRGTLWYTDKLIF. DNA of the CDR3: TGTGCTCTTGGGGAATCCAGGGGGACCCTTTGGTACACCGATAAACTCATCTTT.

This clone was observed a handful of times. The chain joins TRDV1 to TRDJ1; D possibly corresponds to TRDD3 (6 bases). Trimming took 1 base from V and 0 from J, leaving 12 bases between them. CDR1 TSWWSYY and CDR2 QGS come from the germline V gene. The CDR3 has 16 residues. The CDR3 nucleotides are TGTGCTCTTGGGGAACAAGGGGGAGCGTACACCGATAAACTCATCTTT. Protein sequence: CALGEQGGAYTDKLIF.

The chain couples TRDV1 to TRDJ3; 9 bases are shared with TRDD3. The CDR3 consists of 20 residues. Losses at the gene ends were 4 bases for V and 2 bases for J; bases not matched to a gene: 12. Germline V CDR1 and CDR2: TSWWSYY, QGS. The CDR3 DNA sequence: TGTGCTCTTGGGGGCGGGGATACGCGGAACGGTGCCTGGGACACCCGACAGATGTTTTTC. Its protein is CALGGGDTRNGAWDTRQMFF.

The chain has TRDV1 and TRDJ1; 9 bases line up with TRDD2. This CDR3 has 19 residues. The V gene's germline CDR1 is TSWWSYY and CDR2 QGS. Trimming at V came to 2 bases and at J to 4 bases, leaving 17 bases not matched to a gene. The CDR3 coding sequence is TGTGCTCTTGGGGAAAGCCTTCCTACGTTTCGGGGGGACATCGATAAACTCATCTTT. This encodes CALGESLPTFRGDIDKLIF.

The rearrangement uses TRDV1 and TRDJ1; 12 bases match TRDD3. In germline, CDR1 is TSWWSYY, CDR2 QGS. This CDR3 is 23 amino acids long. The junction had 21 bases not matched to a gene; V was cut back by 1 base and J by 0 bases. This CDR3 is CALGEPSRGSGGYVPNYTDKLIF. DNA for the CDR3: TGTGCTCTTGGGGAACCATCCCGCGGGTCTGGGGGATACGTTCCGAACTACACCGATAAACTCATCTTT.

The chain is built from TRDV1 and TRDJ1; D possibly corresponds to TRDD3 (6 bases). Trimming pared 2 bases from V and 4 bases from J, leaving 23 bases between. This CDR3 has 18 amino acids. Germline values: CDR1 TSWWSYY, CDR2 QGS. CDR3 sequence (DNA): TGTGCTCTTGGGGAAGGCCCACGACCTAGGGGGAAGGGCGATAAACTCATCTTT. This translates into CALGEGPRPRGKGDKLIF.

This clone was seen more than once but under ten times. V is TRDV1 and J is TRDJ1; D may be TRDD3 (6 bases). With 3 bases removed from V and 1 base from J, the gap between germline ends came to 36 bases. The CDR3 totals 23 residues. Germline V lookup: CDR1 TSWWSYY, CDR2 QGS. The CDR3 DNA follows: TGTGCTCTTGGGGACCCTACGTTGGGCAACTCCATCTTTACTGGGATGCGCACCGATAAACTCATCTTT. Its translation: CALGDPTLGNSIFTGMRTDKLIF.

The chain combines TRDV1 with TRDJ1; 13 nucleotides agree with TRDD3. Germline CDR1 TSWWSYY, CDR2 QGS. Trimming took 2 bases from V and 3 from J; bases not matched to a gene: 21. The CDR3 is 22 amino acids. CDR3 amino acids: CALGERAPRILGDTRLPDKLIF. CDR3 sequence (DNA): TGTGCTCTTGGGGAAAGGGCCCCGAGAATACTGGGGGATACGCGTCTTCCCGATAAACTCATCTTT.

This chain joins TRDV2 and TRDJ1; 9 bases are a match to TRDD3. There are 18 residues in the CDR3. CDR1 and CDR2 from the germline V gene are GEAIGNYY and EKD. The V gene end was trimmed by 0 bases and the J gene end by 3 bases; junction bases not matched to a gene: 13. The CDR3 loop reads CACDTVDAPWGMADKLIF. In nucleotides, the CDR3 is TGTGCCTGTGACACCGTCGATGCCCCCTGGGGGATGGCCGATAAACTCATCTTT.

The table lists this clone with a few counts. This sequence joins TRDV1 and TRDJ1; D is possibly TRDD3 (5 bases). The CDR3 is 22 residues long. Germline loops: CDR1 TSWWSYY, CDR2 QGS. V was shortened by 0 bases and J by 3 bases, with 32 bases between the two germline ends. CDR3 protein: CALGELFSTFGLGTPAADKLIF. The CDR3 region has the DNA TGTGCTCTTGGGGAACTATTCTCCACGTTCGGATTGGGGACCCCAGCGGCCGATAAACTCATCTTT.

The table lists this clone with a few counts. The rearrangement uses TRDV1 and TRDJ4, with 11 bases identical to TRDD3. There are 18 residues in the CDR3. V shed 0 bases and J 5 bases; nucleotides not matched to a gene: 14. Per germline, CDR1 TSWWSYY and CDR2 QGS. The CDR3 sequence: CALGELWATGGYASPLIF. In nucleotides, the CDR3 is TGTGCTCTTGGGGAACTCTGGGCGACTGGGGGATATGCGTCCCCCCTGATCTTT.

This chain uses TRDV1 with TRDJ1; D ambiguous. In germline, CDR1 is TSWWSYY, CDR2 QGS. V gave up 0 bases and J gave up 0 bases, with 14 bases separating them. The CDR3 spans 17 residues. CDR3 sequence: CALGELMAGGYTDKLIF. CDR3 nucleotide sequence: TGTGCTCTTGGGGAACTGATGGCCGGCGGGTACACCGATAAACTCATCTTT.

This clone came up a few times. The chain employs TRDV1 and TRDJ1, with 10 positions matching TRDD3. CDR1 is TSWWSYY, CDR2 QGS, per germline. V was pared by 0 bases and J by 1 base, with 14 bases of the junction left unmatched. The CDR3 loop spans 20 amino acids. CDR3 sequence reads: CALGELHIRGIRVFTDKLIF. CDR3 DNA sequence: TGTGCTCTTGGGGAACTACACATTAGGGGGATACGAGTATTCACCGATAAACTCATCTTT.

This clone was recorded a few times. The rearrangement links TRDV2 to TRDJ1, with TRDD3 matching over 7 bases. Germline loops: CDR1 GEAIGNYY, CDR2 EKD. The CDR3 contains 20 residues. V shed 0 bases and J 1 base; nucleotides not matched to a gene: 19. The CDR3 here is CACDTGWRWDWGGSTDKLIF. CDR3 DNA: TGTGCCTGTGACACCGGATGGCGATGGGACTGGGGAGGTTCCACCGATAAACTCATCTTT.

The chain joins TRDV1 to TRDJ1; the D is unclear. Trimming removed 0 bases at V and 1 base at J, with 9 bases between. The CDR3 sequence is 15 residues long. The germline CDR1 and CDR2 sequences are TSWWSYY and QGS. The CDR3 DNA sequence: TGTGCTCTTGGGGAACTGTCTCGAATCACCGATAAACTCATCTTT. It encodes CALGELSRITDKLIF.

This sequence joins TRDV1 and TRDJ1, with TRDD3 matching over 10 bases. V shed 2 bases, J shed 0 bases, and the junction held 27 bases outside the gene matches. The CDR3 runs 24 residues. Germline assignment: CDR1 TSWWSYY and CDR2 QGS. The CDR3 protein is CALGECKAPTLRMGDTPYTDKLIF. The CDR3 region has the DNA TGTGCTCTTGGGGAATGCAAAGCTCCTACTCTAAGGATGGGGGATACCCCTTACACCGATAAACTCATCTTT.

This chain uses TRDV1 with TRDJ1; 8 bases align to TRDD3. This CDR3 is 22 amino acids long. V was pared by 3 bases and J by 1 base, with 25 bases of the junction left unmatched. Germline CDR1 is TSWWSYY and CDR2 is QGS. The CDR3 sequence is CALGDHLTPSYVGDLLTDKLIF. For the CDR3, the DNA is TGTGCTCTTGGGGACCACTTAACCCCCTCCTACGTGGGGGATTTACTCACCGATAAACTCATCTTT.

This chain connects TRDV1 to TRDJ1, with 7 bases fitting TRDD3. The CDR3 spans 13 residues. Germline CDR1 and CDR2: TSWWSYY and QGS. CDR3 DNA sequence: TGTGCCCTTCAGAAGCTGGGGGGGATTAAACTCATCTTT. Encoded protein: CALQKLGGIKLIF.

The V call is TRDV1, the J call TRDJ1; 11 bases map to TRDD3. The CDR3 is made up of 22 amino acids. Germline V gene lookup returns CDR1 TSWWSYY and CDR2 QGS. The V gene end was trimmed by 0 bases and the J gene end by 6 bases; junction bases not matched to a gene: 24. The CDR3 bases are TGTGCTCTTGGGGAACTCCTCCCGTCAGCTGGGGGATACTCGCCTATCCTCAATAAACTCATCTTT. It yields the protein CALGELLPSAGGYSPILNKLIF.

V usage is TRDV1 and J usage is TRDJ1; 11 bases fit TRDD3. V was clipped by 1 base and J by 2 bases; unmatched bases: 21. Germline V gene sequence: CDR1 TSWWSYY, CDR2 QGS. This CDR3 contains 22 residues. The DNA of the CDR3 is TGTGCTCTTGGGGAACGGAACGGCGGCCTTACCGTGTTGGGGGATACGACCGATAAACTCATCTTT. This encodes CALGERNGGLTVLGDTTDKLIF.